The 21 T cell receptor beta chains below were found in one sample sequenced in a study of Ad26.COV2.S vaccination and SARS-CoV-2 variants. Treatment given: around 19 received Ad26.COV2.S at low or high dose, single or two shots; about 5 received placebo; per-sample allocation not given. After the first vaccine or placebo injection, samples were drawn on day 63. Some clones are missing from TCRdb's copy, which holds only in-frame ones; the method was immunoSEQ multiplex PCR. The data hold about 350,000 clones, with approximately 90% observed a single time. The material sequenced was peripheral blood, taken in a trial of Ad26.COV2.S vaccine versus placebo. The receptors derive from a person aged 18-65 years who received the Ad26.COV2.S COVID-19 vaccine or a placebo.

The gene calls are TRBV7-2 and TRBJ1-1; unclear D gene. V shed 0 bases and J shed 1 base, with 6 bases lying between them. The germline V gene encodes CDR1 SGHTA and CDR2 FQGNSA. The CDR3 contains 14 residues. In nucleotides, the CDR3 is TGTGCCAGCAGCTTAGCCAGACCGAACACTGAAGCTTTCTTT. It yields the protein CASSLARPNTEAFF.

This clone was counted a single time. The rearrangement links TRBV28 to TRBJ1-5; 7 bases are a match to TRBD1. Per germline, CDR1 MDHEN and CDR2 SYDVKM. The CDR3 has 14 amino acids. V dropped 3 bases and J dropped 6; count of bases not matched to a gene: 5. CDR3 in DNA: TGTGCCAGCAGTTTGGAGGGGACAGCTCAGCCCCAGCATTTT. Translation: CASSLEGTAQPQHF.

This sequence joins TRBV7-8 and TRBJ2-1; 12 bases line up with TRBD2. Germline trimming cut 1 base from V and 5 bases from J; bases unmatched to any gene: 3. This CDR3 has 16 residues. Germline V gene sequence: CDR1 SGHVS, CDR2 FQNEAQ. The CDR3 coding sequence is TGTGCCAGCAGCTTAGGGAGACTAGCGGGGGACAATGAGCAGTTCTTC. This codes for CASSLGRLAGDNEQFF.

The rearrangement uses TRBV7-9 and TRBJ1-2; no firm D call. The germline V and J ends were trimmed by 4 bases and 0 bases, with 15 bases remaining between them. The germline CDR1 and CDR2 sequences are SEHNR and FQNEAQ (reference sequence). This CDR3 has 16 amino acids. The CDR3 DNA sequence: TGTGCCAGCAGCTCAAATAGACGGATTACTAACTATGGCTACACCTTC. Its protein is CASSSNRRITNYGYTF.

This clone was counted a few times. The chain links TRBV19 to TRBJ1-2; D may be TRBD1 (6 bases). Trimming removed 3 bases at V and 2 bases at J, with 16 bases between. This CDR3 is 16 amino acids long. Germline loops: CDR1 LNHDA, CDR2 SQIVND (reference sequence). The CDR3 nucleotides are TGTGCCAGTAGTATGGTAGGGGACACCTACAACTATGGCTACACCTTC. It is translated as CASSMVGDTYNYGYTF.

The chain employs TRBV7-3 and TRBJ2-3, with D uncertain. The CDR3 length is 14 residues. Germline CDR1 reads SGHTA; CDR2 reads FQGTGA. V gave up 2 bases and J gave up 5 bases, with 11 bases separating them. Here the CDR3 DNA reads TGTGCCAGCAGCTTACAAGGGATCGGAGATACGCAGTATTTT. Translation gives CASSLQGIGDTQYF.

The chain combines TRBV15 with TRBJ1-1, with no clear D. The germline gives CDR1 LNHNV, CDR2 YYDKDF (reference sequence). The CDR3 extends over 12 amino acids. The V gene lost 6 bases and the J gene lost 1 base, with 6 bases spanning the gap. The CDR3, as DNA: TGTGCCACCAGTGTACAGAACACTGAAGCTTTCTTT. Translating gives CATSVQNTEAFF.

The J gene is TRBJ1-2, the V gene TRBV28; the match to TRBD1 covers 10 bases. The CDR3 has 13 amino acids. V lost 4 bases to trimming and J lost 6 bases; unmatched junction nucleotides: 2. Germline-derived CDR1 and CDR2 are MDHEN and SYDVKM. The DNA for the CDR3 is TGTGCCAGCAGTTGGACAGGGGGGAATGGCTACACCTTC. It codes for CASSWTGGNGYTF.

The CDR3 loop reads CASGQVGQETQYF. The CDR3 coding sequence is TGCGCCAGCGGACAGGTGGGTCAAGAGACCCAGTACTTC. The V call is TRBV5-1, the J call TRBJ2-5; 7 nucleotides line up with TRBD1. V gave up 7 bases and J gave up 2 bases; unmatched junction bases: 5. Germline V gene lookup returns CDR1 SGHRS and CDR2 YFSETQ. CDR3 length: 13 residues.

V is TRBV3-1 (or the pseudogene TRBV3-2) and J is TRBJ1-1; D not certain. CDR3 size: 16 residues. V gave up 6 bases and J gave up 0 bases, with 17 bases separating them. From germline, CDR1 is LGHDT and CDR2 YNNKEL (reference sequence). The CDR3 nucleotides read TGTGCCAGCAGTCCTAGGAAGGCATATTTGAACACTGAAGCTTTCTTT. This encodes CASSPRKAYLNTEAFF.

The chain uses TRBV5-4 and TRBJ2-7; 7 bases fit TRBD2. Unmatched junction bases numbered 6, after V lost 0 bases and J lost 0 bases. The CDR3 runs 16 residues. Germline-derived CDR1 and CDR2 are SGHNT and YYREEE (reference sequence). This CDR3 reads CASSLDSGGSSYEQYF. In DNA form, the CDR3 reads TGTGCCAGCAGCTTGGATTCGGGGGGTAGCTCCTACGAGCAGTACTTC.

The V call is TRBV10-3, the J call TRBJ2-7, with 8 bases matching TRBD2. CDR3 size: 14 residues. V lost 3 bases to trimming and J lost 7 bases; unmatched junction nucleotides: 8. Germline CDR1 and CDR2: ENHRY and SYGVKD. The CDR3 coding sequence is TGTGCCATCAGTGATGGCGGGGGGCCTGATGAGCAGTACTTC. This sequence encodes CAISDGGGPDEQYF.

The CDR3 here is CASRLASSTDTQYF. In DNA form, the CDR3 reads TGTGCCAGCCGACTAGCCTCTAGCACAGATACGCAGTATTTT. The genes are TRBV28 and TRBJ2-3; TRBD2 aligns across 7 bases. CDR1 MDHEN and CDR2 SYDVKM come from the germline V gene. The CDR3 loop spans 14 amino acids. After removal of 8 bases from V and 0 bases from J, the junction contained 5 bases not matched to a gene.

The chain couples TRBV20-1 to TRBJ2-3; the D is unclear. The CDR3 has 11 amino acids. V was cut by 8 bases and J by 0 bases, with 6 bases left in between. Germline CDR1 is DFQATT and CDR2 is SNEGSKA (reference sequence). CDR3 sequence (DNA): TGCAGTACGGAGAGCACAGATACGCAGTATTTT. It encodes CSTESTDTQYF.

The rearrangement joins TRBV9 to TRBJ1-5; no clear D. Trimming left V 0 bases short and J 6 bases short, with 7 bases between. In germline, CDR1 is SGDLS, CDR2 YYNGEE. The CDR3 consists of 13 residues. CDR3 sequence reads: CASSVDDSQPQHF. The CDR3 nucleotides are TGTGCCAGCAGCGTAGACGATTCTCAGCCCCAGCATTTT.

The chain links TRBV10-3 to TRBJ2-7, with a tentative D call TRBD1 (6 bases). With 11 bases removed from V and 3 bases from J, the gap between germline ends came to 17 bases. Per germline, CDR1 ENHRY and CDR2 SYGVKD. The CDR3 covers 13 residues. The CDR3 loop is CAAKQGSGYEQYF. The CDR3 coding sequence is TGTGCCGCCAAACAGGGTTCAGGCTACGAGCAGTACTTC.

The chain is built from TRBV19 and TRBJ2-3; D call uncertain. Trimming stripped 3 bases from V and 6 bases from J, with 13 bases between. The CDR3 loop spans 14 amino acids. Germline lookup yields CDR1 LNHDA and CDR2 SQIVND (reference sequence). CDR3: CASSIESRSDTQYF. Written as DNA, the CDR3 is TGTGCCAGTAGTATCGAATCGAGATCGGATACGCAGTATTTT.

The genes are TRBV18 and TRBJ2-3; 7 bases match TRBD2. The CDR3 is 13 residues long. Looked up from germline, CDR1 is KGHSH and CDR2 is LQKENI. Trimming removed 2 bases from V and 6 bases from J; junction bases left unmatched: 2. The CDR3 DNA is TGTGCCAGCTCACCATTACTAGCGGATACGCAGTATTTT. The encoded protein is CASSPLLADTQYF. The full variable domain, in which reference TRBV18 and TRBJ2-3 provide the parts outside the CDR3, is NAGVMQNPRHLVRRRGQEARLRCSPMKGHSHVYWYRQLPEEGLKFMVYLQKENIIDESGMPKERFSAEFPKEGPSILRIQQVVRGDSAAYFCASSPLLADTQYFGPGTRLTVL.

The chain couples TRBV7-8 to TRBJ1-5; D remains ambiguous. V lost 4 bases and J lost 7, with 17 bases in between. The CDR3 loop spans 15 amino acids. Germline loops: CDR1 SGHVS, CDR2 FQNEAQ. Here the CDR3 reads CASSYARTATQPQHF. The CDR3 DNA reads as TGTGCCAGCAGCTACGCTCGGACGGCTACCCAGCCCCAGCATTTT.

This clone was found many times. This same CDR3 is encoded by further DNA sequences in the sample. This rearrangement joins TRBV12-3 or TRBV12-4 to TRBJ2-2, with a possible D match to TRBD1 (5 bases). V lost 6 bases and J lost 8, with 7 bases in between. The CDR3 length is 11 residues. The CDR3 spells CASRRTGELFF. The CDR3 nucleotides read TGTGCCAGCAGGAGGACAGGGGAGCTGTTTTTT.

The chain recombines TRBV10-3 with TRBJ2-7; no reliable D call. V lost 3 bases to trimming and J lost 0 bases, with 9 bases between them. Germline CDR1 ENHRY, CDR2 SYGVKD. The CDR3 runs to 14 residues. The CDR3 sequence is CAISEGATSYEQYF. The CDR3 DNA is TGTGCCATCAGTGAAGGAGCGACCTCCTACGAGCAGTACTTC.